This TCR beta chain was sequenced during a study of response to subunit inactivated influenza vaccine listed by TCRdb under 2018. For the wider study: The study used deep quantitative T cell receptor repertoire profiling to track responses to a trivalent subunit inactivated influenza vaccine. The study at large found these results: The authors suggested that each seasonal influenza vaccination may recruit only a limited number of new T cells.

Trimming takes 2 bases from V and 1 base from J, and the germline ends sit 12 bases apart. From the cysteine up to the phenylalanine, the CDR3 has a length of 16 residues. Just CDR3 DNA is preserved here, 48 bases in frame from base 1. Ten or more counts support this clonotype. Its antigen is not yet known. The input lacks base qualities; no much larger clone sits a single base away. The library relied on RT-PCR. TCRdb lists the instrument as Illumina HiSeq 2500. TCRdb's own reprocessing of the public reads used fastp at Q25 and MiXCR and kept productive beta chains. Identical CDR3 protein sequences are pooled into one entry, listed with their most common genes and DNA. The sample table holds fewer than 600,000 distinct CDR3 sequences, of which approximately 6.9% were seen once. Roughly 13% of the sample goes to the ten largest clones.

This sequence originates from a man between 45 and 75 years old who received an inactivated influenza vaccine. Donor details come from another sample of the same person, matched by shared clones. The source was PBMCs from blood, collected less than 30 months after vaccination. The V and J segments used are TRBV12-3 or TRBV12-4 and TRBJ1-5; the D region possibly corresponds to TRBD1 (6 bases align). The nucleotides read TGTGCCAGCAGTTTATGGGGGGCTGAAAGCAATCAGCCCCAGCATTTT. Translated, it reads CASSLWGAESNQPQHF.